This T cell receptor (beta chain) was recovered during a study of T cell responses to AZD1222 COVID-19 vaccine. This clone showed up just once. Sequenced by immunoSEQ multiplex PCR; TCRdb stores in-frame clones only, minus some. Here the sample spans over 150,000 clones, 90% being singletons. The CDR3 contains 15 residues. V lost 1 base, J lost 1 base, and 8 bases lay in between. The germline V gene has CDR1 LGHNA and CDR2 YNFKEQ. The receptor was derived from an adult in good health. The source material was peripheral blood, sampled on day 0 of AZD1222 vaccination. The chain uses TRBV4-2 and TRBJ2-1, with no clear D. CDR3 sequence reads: CASSQGVVSYNEQFF. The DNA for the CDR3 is TGTGCCAGCAGCCAAGGGGTGGTGTCCTACAATGAGCAGTTCTTC.